These T cell receptor beta chains were read from a single sample in a study of blood T cell repertoires in COVID-19. Only in-frame clones appear in the TCRdb table, and some are missing; sequencing was by immunoSEQ multiplex PCR. The sample yields about 350,000 clones, 86% seen once. The source material was peripheral blood. These receptors were collected from a woman in her sixties or seventies with COVID-19, enrolled during active disease. The CDR3 runs from the conserved cysteine through the conserved F or W. The order of the fields is J gene, V gene, clone size, D gene, CDR3 protein, CDR3 DNA. D genes are given only for firm matches. Expanded clones are given a class, and other clones once, few, many or no size at all.

>TRBJ1-1|TRBV3-1/TRBV3-2|once|.
CASSPLEYTEAFF
TGTGCCAGCAGCCCCCTTGAGTACACTGAAGCTTTCTTT
>TRBJ1-2|TRBV4-3|.|TRBD1
CASSPRTGQDLNYGYTF
TGCGCCAGCAGCCCACGGACGGGACAGGACTTAAACTATGGCTACACCTTC
>TRBJ1-1|TRBV19|.|TRBD1
CASRNRGNTEAFF
TGTGCCAGCAGAAACAGGGGGAACACTGAAGCTTTCTTT
>TRBJ2-5|TRBV25-1|.|TRBD1
CASSEPDRVQETQYF
TGTGCCAGCAGTGAACCGGACAGGGTACAAGAGACCCAGTACTTC
>TRBJ2-3|TRBV19|.|TRBD2
CASSIPGRGWERGGPDTQYF
TGTGCCAGTAGTATTCCCGGGCGAGGTTGGGAGCGGGGGGGCCCAGATACGCAGTATTTT
>TRBJ1-1|TRBV5-1|.|.
CASSLTQGGTEAFF
TGCGCCAGCAGCTTGACACAAGGGGGCACTGAAGCTTTCTTT
>TRBJ1-4|TRBV6-6|.|.
CASSTPNEKLFF
TGTGCCAGCAGCACACCAAATGAAAAACTGTTTTTT
>TRBJ2-3|TRBV18|.|TRBD2
CASSPSAGGYTDTQYF
TGTGCCAGCTCACCCTCAGCGGGGGGCTACACAGATACGCAGTATTTT
>TRBJ1-1|TRBV5-1|few|.
CASSPEQGWDTEAFF
TGCGCCAGCAGCCCAGAACAGGGATGGGACACTGAAGCTTTCTTT
>TRBJ2-1|TRBV27|.|TRBD2
CASGRTSGGASEQFF
TGTGCCAGCGGACGGACTAGCGGGGGGGCAAGTGAGCAGTTCTTC
>TRBJ1-1|TRBV18|.|TRBD1
CASSPGTGGTEAFF
TGTGCCAGCTCACCTGGGACAGGGGGCACTGAAGCTTTCTTT
>TRBJ2-5|TRBV5-1|.|.
CASSLGTLYGGQETQYF
TGCGCCAGCAGCTTAGGGACTCTCTATGGAGGCCAAGAGACCCAGTACTTC
>TRBJ1-6|TRBV3-1/TRBV3-2|.|.
CASSQVASPLHF
TGTGCCAGCAGCCAAGTAGCATCACCCCTCCACTTT
>TRBJ1-5|TRBV6-5|.|TRBD1
CASMGQGRNQPQHF
TGTGCCAGCATGGGACAGGGTCGCAATCAGCCCCAGCATTTT
>TRBJ1-1|TRBV11-1|many|.
CASSLIERTEAFF
TGTGCCAGCAGCTTAATCGAGCGGACTGAAGCTTTCTTT
>TRBJ2-3|TRBV6-2/TRBV6-3|.|TRBD2
CASSVTTGGGRSTDTQYF
TGTGCCAGCAGCGTTACTACGGGGGGGGGCCGGAGCACAGATACGCAGTATTTT
>TRBJ2-2|TRBV4-1|.|TRBD1
CASSQETGMNTGELFF
TGCGCCAGCAGCCAAGAGACAGGGATGAACACCGGGGAGCTGTTTTTT
>TRBJ1-5|TRBV19|once|.
CASSSRIGGGQPQHF
TGTGCCAGTAGTTCCAGGATTGGAGGAGGCCAGCCCCAGCATTTT
>TRBJ2-3|TRBV9|.|TRBD2
CASSVSGAASTDTQYF
TGTGCCAGCAGCGTAAGCGGGGCCGCTAGCACAGATACGCAGTATTTT
>TRBJ2-5|TRBV7-2|.|TRBD1
CASSIRGRETQYF
TGTGCCAGCAGCATCAGGGGGCGGGAGACCCAGTACTTC
>TRBJ2-7|TRBV4-2|few|.
CASSQERPGLTLSYEQYF
TGTGCCAGCAGCCAAGAAAGGCCGGGACTTACACTCTCCTACGAGCAGTACTTC
>TRBJ2-3|TRBV7-2|.|TRBD2
CASSGGLAGGRSRTDTQYF
TGTGCCAGCAGCGGGGGACTAGCGGGGGGACGGAGTAGGACAGATACGCAGTATTTT
>TRBJ2-7|TRBV29-1|.|TRBD1
CSVEDGVMGGQGNEQYF
TGCAGCGTTGAAGATGGGGTTATGGGGGGACAGGGGAACGAGCAGTACTTC
>TRBJ2-2|TRBV30|.|TRBD1
CAWKKTGGSTGELFF
TGTGCCTGGAAGAAGACAGGGGGGAGCACCGGGGAGCTGTTTTTT
>TRBJ2-1|TRBV10-3|.|.
CAISEQGGQNIYNEQFF
TGTGCCATCAGTGAGCAGGGGGGACAGAATATCTACAATGAGCAGTTCTTC
>TRBJ2-1|TRBV9|.|TRBD2
CASSVSGTSGNEQFF
TGTGCCAGCAGCGTGTCAGGGACTAGCGGCAATGAGCAGTTCTTC
>TRBJ1-3|TRBV29-1|.|.
CSVFGGPGNTIYF
TGCAGCGTTTTCGGGGGGCCTGGAAACACCATATATTTT
>TRBJ2-3|TRBV5-6|.|TRBD1
CASSILQGETTDTQYF
TGTGCCAGCAGCATTTTACAGGGGGAGACCACAGATACGCAGTATTTT
>TRBJ2-1|TRBV7-2|few|TRBD2
CASSPPGTSGGLDEQFF
TGTGCCAGCAGCCCTCCGGGGACTAGCGGGGGGTTGGATGAGCAGTTCTTC
>TRBJ2-3|TRBV2|.|.
CASSYYGADTQYF
TGTGCCAGCAGTTACTACGGGGCAGATACGCAGTATTTT
>TRBJ2-5|TRBV20-1|.|TRBD2
CSASGGGGPRGTQYF
TGCAGTGCTAGTGGCGGCGGGGGTCCGAGAGGGACCCAGTACTTC
>TRBJ1-2|TRBV6-5|.|TRBD1
CASSYGQGVGYGYTF
TGTGCCAGCAGTTACGGACAGGGTGTCGGGTATGGCTACACCTTC
>TRBJ1-1|TRBV19|.|TRBD1
CASRTGGTEAFF
TGTGCCAGTCGGACAGGGGGCACTGAAGCTTTCTTT
>TRBJ2-1|TRBV7-8|.|TRBD2
CASSLQTSVVVNEQFF
TGTGCCAGCAGCCTGCAGACTAGCGTTGTAGTGAATGAGCAGTTCTTC
>TRBJ2-7|TRBV5-5|.|.
CASSLGPSSYEQYF
TGTGCCAGCAGCTTGGGTCCCAGCTCCTACGAGCAGTACTTC
>TRBJ2-7|TRBV10-1|.|TRBD2
CASSDSSGGAYEQYF
TGCGCCAGCAGTGACTCTAGCGGGGGGGCCTACGAGCAGTACTTC
>TRBJ1-2|TRBV24-1|.|TRBD1
CATSSGGSGYTF
TGTGCCACCAGTTCAGGGGGCTCTGGCTACACCTTC
>TRBJ1-5|TRBV19|.|TRBD1
CASSIWDREQPQHF
TGTGCCAGTAGTATCTGGGACAGGGAACAGCCCCAGCATTTT
>TRBJ2-1|TRBV19|.|.
CASRSSGTHSYNEQFF
TGTGCCAGTAGGTCATCCGGGACACACTCCTACAATGAGCAGTTCTTC
>TRBJ2-5|TRBV18|.|.
CASSQGGGAQETQYF
TGTGCCAGCTCACAAGGCGGCGGGGCCCAAGAGACCCAGTACTTC
>TRBJ2-5|TRBV11-2|few|.
CASSFGLQETQYF
TGTGCCAGCAGCTTTGGACTTCAAGAGACCCAGTACTTC
>TRBJ2-1|TRBV7-2|.|TRBD2
CASSFGTSGGTSYNEQFF
TGTGCCAGCAGCTTCGGGACTAGCGGGGGGACCTCCTACAATGAGCAGTTCTTC
>TRBJ2-7|TRBV25-1|.|.
CASSQQGYEQYF
TGTGCCAGCAGTCAACAGGGTTACGAGCAGTACTTC
>TRBJ2-7|TRBV5-6|once|TRBD2
CASSYGAGVYEQYF
TGTGCCAGCAGCTATGGAGCGGGGGTATACGAGCAGTACTTC
>TRBJ1-4|TRBV30|.|.
CALVTTNEKLFF
TGTGCCTTAGTCACAACTAATGAAAAACTGTTTTTT
>TRBJ2-7|TRBV29-1|.|TRBD1
CSVGQGTSYEQYF
TGCAGCGTTGGACAGGGGACTTCCTACGAGCAGTACTTC
>TRBJ1-4|TRBV19|.|TRBD1
CASSLWGQGIPSIKNEKLFF
TGTGCCAGTAGTCTATGGGGACAGGGGATCCCCTCTATAAAAAATGAAAAACTGTTTTTT
>TRBJ1-2|TRBV5-1|.|TRBD1
CASSSPGQGAYYGYTF
TGCGCCAGCAGCTCACCGGGACAGGGGGCGTACTATGGCTACACCTTC
>TRBJ1-4|TRBV4-1|.|TRBD1
CASSHEPGQRNEKLFF
TGCGCCAGCAGCCACGAACCGGGACAGAGAAATGAAAAACTGTTTTTT
>TRBJ1-5|TRBV7-2|.|.
CASSLGDKNQPQHF
TGTGCCAGCAGCCTCGGGGACAAAAATCAGCCCCAGCATTTT
>TRBJ1-1|TRBV18|few|.
CASSPGLRSEAFF
TGTGCCAGCTCACCAGGCCTCAGGTCTGAAGCTTTCTTT
>TRBJ1-2|TRBV2|.|TRBD1
CASSPRGQVYGYTF
TGTGCCAGCAGTCCCCGCGGACAGGTCTATGGCTACACCTTC